These 19 T cell receptor beta chains came from one sample sequenced in a study of shared clonotypes between healthy human individuals. TCRdb's table, derived via immunoSEQ multiplex PCR, lists solely in-frame clones and lacks some. The sample includes 2 million to 2.5 million clones, roughly 95% seen only once; the top ten take roughly 0.13%. Material for sequencing was naive CD4+ T cells sorted from blood. Specified subset: CD45RA+ positively selected. These receptors were taken from a young man in good health.

Of note for this clone: Other nucleotide sequences from this sample produce the same CDR3. The V gene is TRBV11-2, the J gene TRBJ2-1; D unresolved. CDR3 size: 13 residues. Trimming left V 0 bases short and J 4 bases short, with 4 bases between. Germline assignment: CDR1 SGHAT and CDR2 FQNNGV. CDR3 region: CASSLDIYNEQFF. Written as DNA, the CDR3 is TGTGCCAGCAGCTTAGACATATACAATGAGCAGTTCTTC.

The J gene is TRBJ2-1, the V gene TRBV29-1, with 13 bases lining up with TRBD2. Germline CDR1 and CDR2: SQVTM and ANQGSEA. CDR3 length: 14 residues. The V segment lost 6 bases and the J segment 4 bases; nucleotides outside the gene matches: 3. Written as DNA, the CDR3 is TGCAGCGTAGTGGGACTAGCGGGATACAATGAGCAGTTCTTC. This gives the protein CSVVGLAGYNEQFF.

This chain joins TRBV5-4 and TRBJ2-2, with TRBD2 as a possible D gene (7 bases). The V end was cut by 4 bases, the J end by 6 bases, with 13 bases between. The V gene's germline CDR1 is SGHNT and CDR2 YYREEE (reference sequence). The CDR3 has 14 residues. The CDR3: CASSRPGGSGELFF. The CDR3 DNA is TGTGCCAGCAGCCGCCCGGGGGGCTCCGGGGAGCTGTTTTTT.

V is TRBV6-5 and J is TRBJ1-3; D is perhaps TRBD1 (6 bases). Between the trimmed V and J ends, which lost 6 bases and 7 bases, there was a span of 16 bases. Germline V gives CDR1 MNHEY, CDR2 SVGAGI. The CDR3 spans 14 residues. Here the CDR3 reads CASRTGRLRNTIYF. DNA for the CDR3: TGTGCCAGCAGGACAGGACGCCTACGGAACACCATATATTTT.

Turning to this clone: The same CDR3 can be traced to other DNA sequences in this sample. The chain recombines TRBV4-1 with TRBJ2-1, with 9 nucleotides matching TRBD2. The junction had 6 bases not matched to a gene; V was cut back by 0 bases and J by 6 bases. The CDR3 loop spans 16 amino acids. Germline assignment: CDR1 MGHRA and CDR2 YSYEKL. The CDR3 here is CASSQEGAGGLNEQFF. CDR3 DNA: TGCGCCAGCAGCCAAGAGGGGGCGGGGGGGCTCAATGAGCAGTTCTTC.

This chain uses TRBV4-1 with TRBJ1-1; weak D call: TRBD1 (6 bases). The length of the CDR3 is 15 residues. Germline loops: CDR1 MGHRA, CDR2 YSYEKL. The V gene lost 5 bases and the J gene lost 5 bases, with 18 bases spanning the gap. The CDR3 nucleotides are TGCGCCAGCAGCACGAGCCGGGGGGCTTGGACTGAAGCTTTCTTT. Its protein product is CASSTSRGAWTEAFF.

The rearrangement uses TRBV7-2 and TRBJ2-5, with 9 bases matching TRBD2. The V segment lost 2 bases and the J segment 4 bases; nucleotides outside the gene matches: 5. This CDR3 is 15 amino acids long. CDR1 SGHTA and CDR2 FQGNSA come from the germline V gene. The CDR3 DNA reads TGTGCCAGCAGCTTAATGGCTAGCGGGGTAGAGACCCAGTACTTC. Its protein product is CASSLMASGVETQYF.

The genes are TRBV4-2 and TRBJ2-3, with 10 bases aligning to TRBD2. This CDR3 comprises 17 residues. Germline CDR1 reads LGHNA; CDR2 reads YNFKEQ. With 4 bases clipped from V and 6 bases from J, the junction kept 13 bases outside the gene matches. CDR3 in DNA: TGTGCCAGCAGCCTTGTCCCCTCTAGCGGGGGTTGGGATACGCAGTATTTT. Translating it yields CASSLVPSSGGWDTQYF.

The V and J genes are TRBV18 and TRBJ2-7; 7 bases match TRBD1. V lost 5 bases to trimming and J lost 1 base; unmatched junction nucleotides: 11. There are 16 residues in the CDR3. CDR1 and CDR2 (germline): KGHSH, LQKENI. CDR3 sequence (DNA): TGTGCCAGCTCATACGACAGGGCTAGTCGGTCCTACGAGCAGTACTTC. This sequence encodes CASSYDRASRSYEQYF.

The genes are TRBV6-5 and TRBJ2-3; tentatively, D is TRBD2 (7 bases). The V end lost 10 bases, the J end lost 2 bases, and 13 bases lay between the germline ends. The CDR3 is 13 amino acids. Germline V gene sequence: CDR1 MNHEY, CDR2 SVGAGI. CDR3 coding DNA: TGTGCCACGGGGGGCGGCCACACAGATACGCAGTATTTT. Its translation: CATGGGHTDTQYF.

The chain carries TRBV6-6 and TRBJ2-2; maybe TRBD1 (6 bases). V lost 9 bases, J lost 2 bases, and 16 bases lay in between. The CDR3 sequence is 15 residues long. Germline loops: CDR1 MNHNY, CDR2 SVGAGI (reference sequence). Here the CDR3 DNA reads TGTGCCAGTAGTGACGACAGGCCAAACACCGGGGAGCTGTTTTTT. Amino acid sequence: CASSDDRPNTGELFF.

This clone was detected once. The V call is TRBV7-2, the J call TRBJ1-2; 9 bases map to TRBD1. CDR1 and CDR2 (germline): SGHTA, FQGNSA. V was clipped by 7 bases and J by 4 bases; unmatched bases: 7. The CDR3 length is 14 residues. In nucleotides, the CDR3 is TGTGCCAGCACCGACCCGACAGGGGGCTATGGCTACACCTTC. As protein: CASTDPTGGYGYTF. Supplemented by reference TRBV7-2 and TRBJ1-2, the full variable domain reads GAGVSQSPSNKVTEKGKDVELRCDPISGHTALYWYRQSLGQGLEFLIYFQGNSAPDKSGLPSDRFSAERTGGSVSTLTIQRTQQEDSAVYLCASTDPTGGYGYTFGSGTRLTVV.

A note on this clone: Different DNA sequences within this sample yield the same CDR3. The CDR3 reads CASSPTGTTYEQYF. The CDR3 nucleotides are TGTGCCAGCTCACCGACAGGGACCACCTACGAGCAGTACTTC. The genes are TRBV18 and TRBJ2-7; 7 nucleotides agree with TRBD1. This CDR3 has 14 amino acids. The ends lost 3 bases at V and 2 bases at J; junction bases unmatched: 4. Germline V lookup: CDR1 KGHSH, CDR2 LQKENI.

The V call is TRBV6-1, the J call TRBJ1-6; D not certain. This CDR3 contains 16 residues. The V and J ends lost 1 base and 6 bases respectively, with 13 bases between them. CDR1 and CDR2 (germline): MNHNS, SASEGT. CDR3 nucleotide sequence: TGTGCCAGCAGTGAAGTTTCCAGGATCGGTAATTCACCCCTCCACTTT. The encoded protein is CASSEVSRIGNSPLHF.

The gene calls are TRBV7-9 and TRBJ2-7; 9 bases match TRBD1. The V segment lost 2 bases and the J segment 1 base; nucleotides outside the gene matches: 9. Germline V lookup: CDR1 SEHNR, CDR2 FQNEAQ (reference sequence). This CDR3 is 17 amino acids long. CDR3 coding DNA: TGTGCCAGCAGCTTACGCCCCGGGACAGGGATTTCCTACGAGCAGTACTTC. Protein sequence: CASSLRPGTGISYEQYF.

The chain is built from TRBV30 and TRBJ1-5; D unclear. The V gene lost 2 bases and the J gene lost 5 bases, with 10 bases spanning the gap. The CDR3 sequence is 13 residues long. The germline gives CDR1 GTSNPN, CDR2 SVGIG (reference sequence). The CDR3: CAWSFREDQPQHF. The CDR3 nucleotides read TGTGCCTGGAGTTTCCGGGAGGATCAGCCCCAGCATTTT.

The genes are TRBV5-4 and TRBJ2-7; 12 nucleotides align to TRBD2. The CDR3 is 15 amino acids. The V gene end was trimmed by 5 bases and the J gene end by 3 bases; junction bases not matched to a gene: 6. Looked up from germline, CDR1 is SGHNT and CDR2 is YYREEE (reference sequence). The CDR3 loop reads CASRLETSGSYEQYF. For the CDR3, the DNA is TGTGCCAGCAGACTAGAGACTAGCGGGAGCTACGAGCAGTACTTC.

The rearrangement links TRBV29-1 to TRBJ1-3; maybe TRBD1 (6 bases). The CDR3 extends over 17 amino acids. Germline assignment: CDR1 SQVTM and CDR2 ANQGSEA. The V and J ends lost 3 bases and 0 bases respectively, with 18 bases between them. CDR3 nucleotides: TGCAGCGTTGAGAAAAGCCTCCGGGACACCTCTGGAAACACCATATATTTT. It translates to CSVEKSLRDTSGNTIYF.

The chain uses TRBV2 and TRBJ1-2, with D unresolved. The CDR3 contains 15 residues. Per the germline V gene, CDR1 is SNHLY and CDR2 is FYNNEI. The V gene lost 6 bases and the J gene lost 0 bases, with 14 bases spanning the gap. The CDR3 nucleotides are TGTGCCAGCAGAAAACAACACGGGGCTAACTATGGCTACACCTTC. Amino acid sequence: CASRKQHGANYGYTF.